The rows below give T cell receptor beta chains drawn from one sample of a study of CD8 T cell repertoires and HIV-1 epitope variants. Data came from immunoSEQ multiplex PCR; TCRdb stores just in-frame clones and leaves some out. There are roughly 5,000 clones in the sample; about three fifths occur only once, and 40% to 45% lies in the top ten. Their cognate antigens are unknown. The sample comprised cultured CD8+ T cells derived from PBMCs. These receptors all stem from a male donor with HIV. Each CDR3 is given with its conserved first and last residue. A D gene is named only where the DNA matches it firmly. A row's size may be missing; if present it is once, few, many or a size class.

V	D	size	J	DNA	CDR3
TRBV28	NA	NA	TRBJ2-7	TGTGCCAGCAGTTTATCCGAACTAGTACTACGGGACGAGCAGTACTTC	CASSLSELVLRDEQYF
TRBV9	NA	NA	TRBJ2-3	TGTGCCAGCAGCGTAGTTAGTGGGGGGACAGATACGCAGTATTTT	CASSVVSGGTDTQYF
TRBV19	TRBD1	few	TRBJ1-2	TGTGCCAGTAGTTTACAGGGGGACTATGGCTACACCTTC	CASSLQGDYGYTF
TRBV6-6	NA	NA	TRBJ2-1	TGTGCCAGCAGCGACAGATACAATGAGCAGTTCTTC	CASSDRYNEQFF
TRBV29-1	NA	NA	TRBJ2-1	TGCAGCGCGTTCATTACTGATGAGCAGTTCTTC	CSAFITDEQFF
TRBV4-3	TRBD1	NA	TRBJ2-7	TGCGCCAGCAGCCATTCCGGGACAGGGGAATCCTACGAGCAGTACTTC	CASSHSGTGESYEQYF
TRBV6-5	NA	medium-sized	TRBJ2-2	TGTGCCAGCAGCTCGGACAGCACCGGGGAGCTGTTTTTT	CASSSDSTGELFF
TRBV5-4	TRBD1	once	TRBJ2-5	TGTGCCAGCAGCTTGGGCCCCGGGACAGGGGATCTAGAGACCCAGTACTTC	CASSLGPGTGDLETQYF
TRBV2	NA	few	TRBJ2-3	TGTGCCAGCAGGGATGGAATTGGCACAGATACGCAGTATTTT	CASRDGIGTDTQYF
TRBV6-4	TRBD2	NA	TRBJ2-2	TGTGCCAGCAGTAAACGACTAGCGGGAGGGAGTGCTGGCGGGGAGCTGTTTTTT	CASSKRLAGGSAGGELFF
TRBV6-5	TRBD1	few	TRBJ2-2	TGTGCCAGCAGTTACAGGGGGCACACCGGGGAGCTGTTTTTT	CASSYRGHTGELFF
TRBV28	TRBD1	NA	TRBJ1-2	TGTGCCAGCAGTTGGACAGGGCGGTATGGCTACACCTTC	CASSWTGRYGYTF
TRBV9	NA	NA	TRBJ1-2	TGTGCCAGCAGCCCGCGAGTGGGGCTTGGCTACACCTTC	CASSPRVGLGYTF
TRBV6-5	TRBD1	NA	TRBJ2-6	TGTGCCAGCAGCCGGGGACAGGGAGGGGCCAACGTCCTGACTTTC	CASSRGQGGANVLTF
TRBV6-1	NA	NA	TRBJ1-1	TGTGCCAGCAGTGAAGCTGAAGGGACTGAAGCTTTCTTT	CASSEAEGTEAFF
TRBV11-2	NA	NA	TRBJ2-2	TGTGCCAGCAGCGTAACAGCGAACACCGGGGAGCTGTTTTTT	CASSVTANTGELFF
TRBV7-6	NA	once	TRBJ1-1	TGTGCCAGCAGCTCGGGCATTTCAGGGAACACTGAAGCTTTCTTT	CASSSGISGNTEAFF
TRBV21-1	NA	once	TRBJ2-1	TGTGCCAGCAGCAAACATCCAGCGGGGGGCGTGAATGAGCAGTTCTTC	CASSKHPAGGVNEQFF
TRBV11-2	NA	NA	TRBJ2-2	TGTGCCAGCAGCTACTGGGGGCGGAACACCGGGGAGCTGTTTTTT	CASSYWGRNTGELFF
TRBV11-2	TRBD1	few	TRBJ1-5	TGTGCCAGCAGCTCTGGACAGGGGGCCCAGCATTTT	CASSSGQGAQHF
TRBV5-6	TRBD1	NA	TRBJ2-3	TGTGCCAGCAGCTTCGGGACAGGGCTTCTTGCAGATACGCAGTATTTT	CASSFGTGLLADTQYF
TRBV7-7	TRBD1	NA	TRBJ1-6	TGTGCCAGCAGCTTAATTAGGACAGGGGGCGTGGATTTGACCTATAATTCACCCCTCCACTTT	CASSLIRTGGVDLTYNSPLHF
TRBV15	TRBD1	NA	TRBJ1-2	TGTGCCACCAGGGACCCGGGACAGGGGGTGGACTACACCTTC	CATRDPGQGVDYTF
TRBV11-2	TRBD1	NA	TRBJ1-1	TGTGCCAGCAGCTTAGTCGTGACAGGGGGGTCTTGGGGCACTGAAGCTTTCTTT	CASSLVVTGGSWGTEAFF